A single sample gave rise to the 5 T cell receptor beta chains below, sequenced in a study of blood T cell repertoires in COVID-19. Sequencing used immunoSEQ multiplex PCR; TCRdb keeps in-frame clones, though not all of them. Of 70,000 to 75,000 clones listed, approximately 80% are singletons. Specimen: peripheral blood. The receptors were sampled from a woman aged 70 to 79 with acute or convalescent COVID-19.

Details on this clone: Its ends do not fully match the called genes, so a read error is possible. This rearrangement joins TRBV7-7 to TRBJ2-2; TRBD1 agrees at 8 bases. CDR3 length: 15 residues. Germline assignment: CDR1 SSHAT and CDR2 FNYEAQ (reference sequence). The CDR3 reads CASSVDRGGTGELFF. DNA of the CDR3: TGTGCTAGCAGCGTCGACAGGGGCGGCACCGGGGAGCTGTTTTTT.

The genes are TRBV7-8 and TRBJ1-2; D not resolved. The length of the CDR3 is 16 residues. The germline V gene has CDR1 SGHVS and CDR2 FQNEAQ. With 1 base removed from V and 1 base from J, the gap between germline ends came to 13 bases. The CDR3 DNA reads TGTGCCAGCAGCTTAGTGGGCAGCCGGGGTAACTATGGCTACACCTTC. This gives the protein CASSLVGSRGNYGYTF. The whole variable domain, remainder taken from reference TRBV7-8 and TRBJ1-2, is GAGVSQSPRYKVAKRGQDVALRCDPISGHVSLFWYQQALGQGPEFLTYFQNEAQLDKSGLPSDRFFAERPEGSVSTLKIQRTQQEDSAVYLCASSLVGSRGNYGYTFGSGTRLTVV.

There are a few counts of this clone. The chain is built from TRBV11-2 and TRBJ2-7; 9 bases align to TRBD2. There are 14 residues in the CDR3. The V and J ends lost 4 bases and 5 bases, in that order; junction bases with no gene match: 6. Germline V gene data show CDR1 as SGHAT and CDR2 as FQNNGV. The CDR3 DNA sequence: TGTGCCAGCAGCTCCGGGGCGGGAGGGCACGAGCAGTACTTC. Its translation is CASSSGAGGHEQYF.

The rearrangement uses TRBV6-5 and TRBJ1-3; D might be TRBD1 (6 bases). The CDR3 runs to 13 residues. Germline CDR1 and CDR2: MNHEY and SVGAGI. Trimming pared 8 bases from V and 4 bases from J, leaving 12 bases between. CDR3 amino acids: CASLQGVGNTIYF. CDR3 coding DNA: TGTGCCAGCCTACAGGGAGTGGGAAACACCATATATTTT.

V gene TRBV19 combines with J gene TRBJ2-7; 8 bases are shared with TRBD1. V was pared by 2 bases and J by 3 bases, with 3 bases of the junction left unmatched. CDR3 length equals 14 residues. CDR1 and CDR2 from the germline V gene are LNHDA and SQIVND (reference sequence). CDR3 sequence reads: CASSINRGNYEQYF. CDR3 bases: TGTGCCAGTAGTATAAACAGGGGGAACTACGAGCAGTACTTC.